These 19 T cell receptor beta chains came from one sample sequenced in a study of cytomegalovirus exposure and HLA in healthy donors. The data were produced by immunoSEQ multiplex PCR, yet TCRdb's version contains in-frame clones alone and is incomplete. The sample contains about 140,000 clones, about 86% of which appear only once. Specimen: PBMCs. These receptors came from a man between 18 and 29 years old in good health and CMV-seronegative.

The chain is built from TRBV7-9 and TRBJ2-1, with D hard to call. This CDR3 region has 13 residues. With 11 bases removed from V and 0 bases from J, the gap between germline ends came to 11 bases. Per germline, CDR1 SEHNR and CDR2 FQNEAQ (reference sequence). CDR3 DNA: TGTGCCGACGGCGGAAGCTCCTACAATGAGCAGTTCTTC. Translating it yields CADGGSSYNEQFF.

The chain couples TRBV2 to TRBJ1-5; perhaps TRBD1 as D (5 bases). This CDR3 has 14 amino acids. Germline CDR1 and CDR2: SNHLY and FYNNEI. Deletions cut 4 bases from V and 0 bases from J, with 7 bases between. This chain's CDR3 is CASSGQGSNQPQHF. The CDR3, as DNA: TGTGCCAGCAGTGGTCAGGGTAGCAATCAGCCCCAGCATTTT.

V is TRBV2 and J is TRBJ2-5, with 9 bases identical to TRBD2. Germline trimming cut 5 bases from V and 3 bases from J; bases unmatched to any gene: 7. Germline V lookup: CDR1 SNHLY, CDR2 FYNNEI. The CDR3 is made up of 15 amino acids. The CDR3 nucleotides read TGTGCCAGCAGTTTAGCGGGGGCCGAAGAAGAGACCCAGTACTTC. The encoded protein is CASSLAGAEEETQYF. The variable domain in full, completed from reference TRBV2 and TRBJ2-5, reads EPEVTQTPSHQVTQMGQEVILRCVPISNHLYFYWYRQILGQKVEFLVSFYNNEISEKSEIFDDQFSVERPDGSNFTLKIRSTKLEDSAMYFCASSLAGAEEETQYFGPGTRLLVL.

The rearrangement uses TRBV5-1 and TRBJ2-1; 9 bases map to TRBD1. The trim removed 4 bases at V and 5 bases at J, leaving 13 bases unmatched. The CDR3 has 17 amino acids. Looked up from germline, CDR1 is SGHRS and CDR2 is YFSETQ. Here the CDR3 DNA reads TGCGCCAGCAGCCTGAACCCCCCGGGACAGGGCAACAATGAGCAGTTCTTC. Amino acid sequence: CASSLNPPGQGNNEQFF.

Turning to this clone: The sample contains more than one DNA sequence encoding this CDR3. The gene calls are TRBV11-3 and TRBJ2-1, with D possibly being TRBD1 (6 bases). This CDR3 spans 14 amino acids. The germline gives CDR1 SGHNT, CDR2 YENEEA. V lost 1 base and J lost 6, with 10 bases in between. CDR3 in amino acids: CASSLVAGANEQFF. Here the CDR3 DNA reads TGTGCCAGCAGCTTAGTGGCAGGGGCCAATGAGCAGTTCTTC.

The chain couples TRBV5-6 to TRBJ1-5; the D is unclear. Germline V gives CDR1 SGHDT, CDR2 YYEEEE. Trimming took 1 base from V and 2 from J, leaving 10 bases between them. The CDR3 totals 15 residues. CDR3 nucleotides: TGTGCCAGCAGCTTGTCGGAGGAGCGCAATCAGCCCCAGCATTTT. Translation gives CASSLSEERNQPQHF.

A remark on this clone: The same CDR3 also results from other DNA sequences found in this sample. The chain recombines TRBV28 with TRBJ1-1; possible D gene TRBD1, 6 bases. The CDR3 consists of 12 residues. The germline V gene has CDR1 MDHEN and CDR2 SYDVKM. The V gene lost 2 bases and the J gene lost 5 bases, with 6 bases spanning the gap. The CDR3 spells CASSLQGTEAFF. The CDR3 DNA sequence: TGTGCCAGCAGTTTACAGGGGACTGAAGCTTTCTTT.

The rearrangement uses TRBV30 and TRBJ1-2; D gene ambiguous. Trimming took off 3 bases at V and 2 bases at J, with 7 bases between the two ends. CDR3 length: 12 amino acids. CDR1 is GTSNPN and CDR2 is SVGIG in the germline V gene (reference sequence). In DNA, the CDR3 is TGTGCCTGGAGATATGCGAACTATGGCTACACCTTC. Amino acid sequence: CAWRYANYGYTF.

The chain has TRBV19 and TRBJ1-4, with TRBD1 matching 9 bases. Per the germline V gene, CDR1 is LNHDA and CDR2 is SQIVND (reference sequence). The ends lost 0 bases at V and 0 bases at J; junction bases unmatched: 5. The CDR3 length is 18 residues. The CDR3 nucleotides read TGTGCCAGTAGTATAGACCGGGACAGGGAAGCAACTAATGAAAAACTGTTTTTT. It encodes CASSIDRDREATNEKLFF.

The genes are TRBV28 and TRBJ2-5; no reliable D call. V shed 5 bases and J shed 1 base, with 23 bases lying between them. The germline gives CDR1 MDHEN, CDR2 SYDVKM. This CDR3 is built from 18 residues. The CDR3 protein is CASSPNSYMLGPQETQYF. Here the CDR3 DNA reads TGTGCCAGCAGTCCCAACTCTTATATGCTCGGTCCCCAAGAGACCCAGTACTTC.

The V and J genes are TRBV2 and TRBJ1-4; D is unresolved. Trimming removed 10 bases from V and 10 bases from J, with 19 bases in between. CDR1 is SNHLY, CDR2 FYNNEI, per germline. This CDR3 spans 13 amino acids. In DNA form, the CDR3 reads TGTGCCAATCAAGAAACAGAGAGTGGAAAACTGTTTTTT. Translating gives CANQETESGKLFF.

This sequence joins TRBV19 and TRBJ2-7, with TRBD2 matching 8 bases. This CDR3 region has 14 residues. Germline V gives CDR1 LNHDA, CDR2 SQIVND (reference sequence). With V trimmed by 7 bases and J by 6 bases, 11 bases remained unmatched. Written as DNA, the CDR3 is TGTGCCAGTACCTCCGGGCGGGAGGTTTCCGAGCAGTACTTC. Encoded protein: CASTSGREVSEQYF.

This chain joins TRBV10-3 and TRBJ2-2, with 7 bases aligning to TRBD1. The germline V gene encodes CDR1 ENHRY and CDR2 SYGVKD. This CDR3 region has 16 residues. V was clipped by 3 bases and J by 0 bases; unmatched bases: 4. The CDR3 bases are TGTGCCATCAGTGAAAGACAGGGATCGAACACCGGGGAGCTGTTTTTT. Translation gives CAISERQGSNTGELFF.

V gene TRBV5-6 combines with J gene TRBJ1-5; the match to TRBD1 covers 7 bases. J gave up 3 bases and V 4 bases, and 4 bases lay outside the gene matches. CDR1 and CDR2 (germline): SGHDT, YYEEEE. CDR3 length: 14 residues. Here the CDR3 DNA reads TGTGCCAGCAGCGCAACAGGGGACAATCAGCCCCAGCATTTT. The encoded protein is CASSATGDNQPQHF. The full variable domain, in which reference TRBV5-6 and TRBJ1-5 provide the parts outside the CDR3, is DAGVTQSPTHLIKTRGQQVTLRCSPKSGHDTVSWYQQALGQGPQFIFQYYEEEERQRGNFPDRFSGHQFPNYSSELNVNALLLGDSALYLCASSATGDNQPQHFGDGTRLSIL.

This clone came up a few times. V and J are TRBV12-2 and TRBJ2-7; the table's TRBD1 call for D was not verified on the DNA. TRBV12-2 is a pseudogene segment. This CDR3 region has 15 residues. The CDR3 region has the DNA TGTGCAAGTCGCTTAGGGAGGGGGCCTCTTTACGAGCAGTACTTC. Translation gives CASRLGRGPLYEQYF.

This chain links TRBV9 with TRBJ2-1, with D possibly matching TRBD2 (6 bases). Trimming pared 3 bases from V and 3 bases from J, leaving 16 bases between. The CDR3 covers 16 residues. Per the germline V gene, CDR1 is SGDLS and CDR2 is YYNGEE. The CDR3 nucleotides read TGTGCCAGCAGCGCTGGAACGGGAGTGGGCTACAATGAGCAGTTCTTC. Encoded protein: CASSAGTGVGYNEQFF.

CDR3 nucleotide sequence: TGTGCCAGCAACGCCCTAGCGGGAGCCTCCTACGAGCAGTACTTC. This sequence encodes CASNALAGASYEQYF. The rearrangement joins TRBV6-1 to TRBJ2-7; TRBD2 matches 10 bases. Trimming at V came to 7 bases and at J to 0 bases, leaving 6 bases not matched to a gene. Per the germline V gene, CDR1 is MNHNS and CDR2 is SASEGT. The CDR3 is 15 residues long.

The J gene is TRBJ1-2, the V gene TRBV5-8, with TRBD1 matching over 7 bases. The CDR3 has 17 residues. V gave up 5 bases and J gave up 6 bases; unmatched junction bases: 19. Germline V lookup: CDR1 SGHTS, CDR2 YDEGEE. CDR3 sequence: CASRTGTALLFANGYTF. The CDR3 coding sequence is TGTGCCAGCAGGACCGGGACAGCACTCCTATTTGCAAATGGCTACACCTTC.

The chain has TRBV5-6 and TRBJ2-7; 7 bases map to TRBD1. Germline V gives CDR1 SGHDT, CDR2 YYEEEE. The V gene end was trimmed by 3 bases and the J gene end by 4 bases; junction bases not matched to a gene: 4. The CDR3 is 13 residues long. The CDR3 protein is CASSSDRRYEQYF. CDR3 bases: TGTGCCAGCAGCTCGGACAGGAGATACGAGCAGTACTTC.